A selection of T cell receptor beta chains follows, all from one sample in a study. TCRdb used MiXCR to reprocess the RT-PCR reads, holding one entry per CDR3 protein. The sample records about 700,000 distinct CDR3 sequences, 14% being singletons. Material for sequencing was memory CD4+ T cells from blood. These receptors were obtained from a female donor in good health, serving as a healthy control. Both conserved end residues are part of each CDR3. A D gene is named only where the DNA matches it firmly. Size tells how often a clone was seen (once, few, many) or the class of an expanded clone, and some rows leave it out.

j_call d_call clone_size v_call cdr3_aa cdr3_nt
TRBJ1-2 TRBD1 NA TRBV6-1 CASRYPGQGVYGYTF TGTGCCAGCAGGTACCCAGGACAGGGGGTTTATGGCTACACCTTC
TRBJ2-1 NA many TRBV7-2 CASVSGDLYNEQFF TGTGCCAGCGTGTCTGGGGACCTCTACAATGAGCAGTTCTTC
TRBJ2-3 NA many TRBV7-8 CASSLDEGSDTQYF TGTGCCAGCAGCTTAGATGAGGGTTCAGATACGCAGTATTTT
TRBJ2-7 NA NA TRBV20-1 CSVVQGGHYEQYF TGCAGTGTTGTCCAGGGGGGTCACTACGAGCAGTACTTC
TRBJ2-3 TRBD2 many TRBV7-8 CASSLEGLAGTDTQYF TGTGCCAGCAGCTTAGAGGGACTAGCGGGCACAGATACGCAGTATTTT
TRBJ2-1 NA many TRBV7-2 CASSLVGEYNEQFF TGTGCCAGCAGCTTAGTCGGGGAGTACAATGAGCAGTTCTTC
TRBJ2-2 TRBD1 few TRBV20-1 CSAIRGQGAGELFF TGCAGTGCTATACGCGGACAGGGCGCCGGGGAGCTGTTTTTT
TRBJ2-7 NA many TRBV15 CATSRDGGYEQYF TGTGCCACCAGCAGAGATGGAGGGTACGAGCAGTACTTC
TRBJ1-4 NA NA TRBV29-1 CSVADQSGVTNEKLFF TGCAGCGTTGCAGATCAATCGGGCGTAACTAATGAAAAACTGTTTTTT
TRBJ2-7 NA few TRBV18 CASSPDSTGYEQYF TGTGCCAGCTCTCCGGACAGCACCGGCTACGAGCAGTACTTC
TRBJ1-1 NA few TRBV5-6 CASSLLLNTEAFF TGTGCCAGCAGCCTCCTGTTGAACACTGAAGCTTTCTTT
TRBJ1-6 NA many TRBV20-1 CSAHRDGSSPLHF TGCAGTGCCCACCGCGATGGGAGTTCACCCCTCCACTTT
TRBJ2-1 NA NA TRBV7-2 CASSLVWGALNEQFF TGTGCCAGCAGCCTGGTTTGGGGGGCCCTCAATGAGCAGTTCTTC
TRBJ2-3 NA NA TRBV18 CASSPPEHTDTQYF TGTGCCAGCTCACCACCTGAACACACAGATACGCAGTATTTT
TRBJ2-4 TRBD2 few TRBV20-1 CSAIIRGVENIQYF TGCAGTGCTATAATACGGGGGGTCGAAAACATTCAGTACTTC
TRBJ2-3 NA many TRBV7-2 CASSPITSTDTQYF TGTGCCAGCAGCCCCATTACTAGCACAGATACGCAGTATTTT
TRBJ1-6 NA NA TRBV7-2 CASSLTREGNSPLHF TGTGCCAGCAGCTTAACCAGGGAGGGAAATTCACCCCTCCACTTT
TRBJ2-1 TRBD2 many TRBV20-1 CSARDPRLAEQFF TGCAGTGCTAGAGATCCTCGACTAGCGGAGCAGTTCTTC
TRBJ1-3 NA many TRBV20-1 CSARGGDISGNTIYF TGCAGTGCTAGAGGCGGAGACATCTCTGGAAACACCATATATTTT
TRBJ2-3 TRBD1 NA TRBV7-9 CASSVDRVTDTQYF TGTGCCAGCAGCGTAGACAGGGTCACAGATACGCAGTATTTT
TRBJ1-5 NA NA TRBV6-2/TRBV6-3 CASSYSSGGFPQPQHF TGTGCCAGCAGTTACTCATCCGGAGGGTTCCCGCAGCCCCAGCATTTT
TRBJ2-7 TRBD2 NA TRBV28 CASSLGRGAGLYEQYF TGTGCCAGCAGTTTGGGGCGGGGGGCAGGCCTCTACGAGCAGTACTTC
TRBJ1-5 NA few TRBV6-5 CASSYSYTVGNQPQHF TGTGCCAGCAGTTACAGTTACACTGTTGGGAATCAGCCCCAGCATTTT
TRBJ1-6 TRBD1 few TRBV6-1 CASKLGQGNSPLHF TGTGCCAGCAAATTGGGACAGGGGAATTCACCCCTCCACTTT
TRBJ2-3 TRBD2 NA TRBV11-2 CASSSLASGSTDTQYF TGTGCCAGCAGCTCCTTGGCTAGCGGGAGCACAGATACGCAGTATTTT
TRBJ2-5 TRBD2 once TRBV6-2/TRBV6-3 CAGNLAGKETQYF TGTGCCGGAAACCTAGCGGGAAAGGAGACCCAGTACTTC
TRBJ1-2 TRBD1 few TRBV29-1 CSVGGQGLQGYGYTF TGCAGCGTTGGTGGACAGGGGCTCCAAGGGTATGGCTACACCTTC
TRBJ2-7 TRBD2 few TRBV5-1 CASSLESAGDSEQYF TGCGCCAGCAGCTTGGAGTCAGCGGGGGACTCCGAGCAGTACTTC
TRBJ1-5 TRBD1 NA TRBV19 CASRFWTGDQPQHF TGTGCCAGTAGGTTCTGGACAGGGGATCAGCCCCAGCATTTT
TRBJ1-2 NA many TRBV7-2 CASSFFTDLNYGYTF TGTGCCAGCAGCTTTTTTACGGACCTAAACTATGGCTACACCTTC
TRBJ2-7 NA NA TRBV4-3 CASSQDGRSYEQYF TGCGCCAGCAGCCAAGACGGCAGGTCCTACGAGCAGTACTTC
TRBJ2-5 NA many TRBV5-1 CASSLDSLETQYF TGCGCCAGCAGCTTGGACAGCTTAGAGACCCAGTACTTC
TRBJ2-6 TRBD2 many TRBV10-3 CAISESHVGTSGVSGANVLTF TGTGCCATCAGTGAGTCCCATGTAGGGACTAGCGGGGTCTCTGGGGCCAACGTCCTGACTTTC
TRBJ2-5 NA many TRBV27 CASRRNWGKETQYF TGTGCCAGCAGACGCAATTGGGGTAAAGAGACCCAGTACTTC
TRBJ2-2 TRBD2 few TRBV5-8 CASSLLSTSGSGTGELFF TGTGCCAGCAGCTTGTTGTCGACTAGCGGGAGCGGTACCGGGGAGCTGTTTTTT
TRBJ2-7 NA NA TRBV7-9 CASSYSAVRNEQYF TGTGCCAGCAGCTACAGCGCGGTCAGGAACGAGCAGTACTTC
TRBJ1-4 NA NA TRBV20-1 CSARDAAKGVNEKLFF TGCAGTGCTAGAGATGCCGCAAAGGGAGTTAATGAAAAACTGTTTTTT
TRBJ2-1 NA many TRBV7-2 CASSLARNEQFF TGTGCCAGCAGCTTAGCCCGGAATGAGCAGTTCTTC
TRBJ2-7 NA many TRBV10-3 CAISDNSYEQYF TGTGCCATCAGTGACAACTCCTACGAGCAGTACTTC
TRBJ2-3 TRBD1 NA TRBV5-5 CASSRRQGTGTDTQYF TGTGCCAGCAGCCGAAGACAGGGGACGGGAACAGATACGCAGTATTTT
TRBJ1-1 NA NA TRBV20-1 CSANFAGRATEAFF TGCAGTGCAAATTTCGCCGGGCGGGCCACTGAAGCTTTCTTT
TRBJ2-3 NA NA TRBV5-1 CASATLQGGTTDTQYF TGCGCCAGCGCGACGCTACAGGGGGGGACCACAGATACGCAGTATTTT
TRBJ2-7 NA many TRBV27 CASSPAGPYEQYF TGTGCCAGCTCCCCTGCAGGCCCCTACGAGCAGTACTTC
TRBJ1-1 NA few TRBV12-3/TRBV12-4 CASSPVSGGDTEAFF TGTGCCAGCAGCCCAGTCAGTGGAGGGGATACTGAAGCTTTCTTT
TRBJ1-6 TRBD1 few TRBV20-1 CSARPLSTGGLYNSPLHF TGCAGTGCTAGACCCCTATCTACAGGGGGCCTCTATAATTCACCCCTCCACTTT
TRBJ1-4 NA few TRBV4-2 CASRRTMGRAENEKLFF TGTGCCAGCAGGAGGACGATGGGCAGGGCTGAGAATGAAAAACTGTTTTTT
TRBJ1-2 TRBD1 many TRBV6-5 CASSHRTGLNYGYTF TGTGCCAGCAGCCACAGGACAGGCCTTAACTATGGCTACACCTTC
TRBJ2-1 NA many TRBV12-3/TRBV12-4 CASRYRSSYNEQFF TGTGCCAGCAGATACAGAAGCTCCTACAATGAGCAGTTCTTC
TRBJ1-1 TRBD1 few TRBV5-6 CASSNGQGGTEAFF TGTGCCAGCAGCAATGGACAGGGGGGCACTGAAGCTTTCTTT
TRBJ2-2 TRBD1 many TRBV4-3 CASSRLTGGNTGELFF TGCGCCAGCAGCCGCCTCACAGGGGGCAACACCGGGGAGCTGTTTTTT
TRBJ2-1 TRBD2 few TRBV7-3 CASSAGTSGGTSEQFF TGTGCCAGCAGCGCCGGGACTAGCGGGGGTACATCTGAGCAGTTCTTC
TRBJ2-3 NA many TRBV6-4 CASSDSWGTDTQYF TGTGCCAGCAGTGACTCCTGGGGAACAGATACGCAGTATTTT
TRBJ2-7 TRBD2 NA TRBV5-5 CASSFQAGEAGGYEQYF TGTGCCAGCAGCTTCCAGGCAGGGGAAGCGGGAGGTTACGAGCAGTACTTC
TRBJ1-1 TRBD1 many TRBV10-3 CATELAGGTEAFF TGTGCCACCGAATTGGCAGGGGGCACTGAAGCTTTCTTT
TRBJ1-5 NA few TRBV24-1 CATSVRLDYSNQPQHF TGTGCCACCAGTGTACGGCTAGATTATAGCAATCAGCCCCAGCATTTT
TRBJ2-1 NA once TRBV3-1 CASSQDLGTYNEQFF TGTGCCAGCAGCCAAGATCTTGGGACCTACAATGAGCAGTTCTTC
TRBJ2-1 NA NA TRBV28 CASSHQYNEQFF TGTGCCAGCTCCCATCAATACAATGAGCAGTTCTTC
TRBJ1-4 NA few TRBV20-1 CSAFEASGEKLFF TGCAGTGCCTTCGAGGCGTCCGGGGAAAAACTGTTTTTT
TRBJ1-2 TRBD1 NA TRBV6-6 CASSYPHTGTAGGYTF TGTGCCAGCAGTTACCCTCATACCGGGACAGCGGGAGGCTACACCTTC